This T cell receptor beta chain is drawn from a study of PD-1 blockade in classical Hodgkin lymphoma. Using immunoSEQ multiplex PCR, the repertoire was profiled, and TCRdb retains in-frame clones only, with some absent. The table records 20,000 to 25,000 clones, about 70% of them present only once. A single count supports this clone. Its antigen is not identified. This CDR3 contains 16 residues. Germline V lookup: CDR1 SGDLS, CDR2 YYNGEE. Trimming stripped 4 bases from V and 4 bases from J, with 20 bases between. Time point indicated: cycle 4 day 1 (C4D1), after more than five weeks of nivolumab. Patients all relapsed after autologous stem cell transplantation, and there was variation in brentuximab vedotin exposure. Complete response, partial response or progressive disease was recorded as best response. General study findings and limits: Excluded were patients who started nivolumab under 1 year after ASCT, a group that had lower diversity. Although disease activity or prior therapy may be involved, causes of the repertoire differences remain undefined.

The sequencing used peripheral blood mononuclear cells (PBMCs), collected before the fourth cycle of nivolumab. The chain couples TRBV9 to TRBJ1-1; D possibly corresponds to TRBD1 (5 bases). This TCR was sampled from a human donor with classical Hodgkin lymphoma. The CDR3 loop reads CASSLRDGPSTTEAFF. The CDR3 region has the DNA TGTGCCAGCAGCCTACGGGACGGACCATCGACCACTGAAGCTTTCTTT.